This T cell receptor (beta chain) was identified during a study of technical replicates of blood from several donors. CDR3 length: 14 amino acids. V shed 4 bases, J shed 2 bases, and the junction held 2 bases outside the gene matches. CDR1 and CDR2 from the germline V gene are WNHNN and SYGVQD (reference sequence). The protocol was immunoSEQ multiplex PCR, while the TCRdb copy is restricted to in-frame clones and leaves out a portion. The sample lists 80,000 to 90,000 clones, around 94% seen once, with approximately 0.25% in the top ten. This sequence originates from a human donor in good health. Input material: T cells isolated from PBMCs. The rearrangement links TRBV10-1 to TRBJ2-1; 7 bases are a match to TRBD2. The CDR3 spells CASSVSGTYNEQFF. CDR3 DNA: TGCGCCAGCAGTGTGAGCGGGACCTACAATGAGCAGTTCTTC.